The clone carrying this T cell receptor (beta chain) occurred many times. Its antigen is not identified. Generation of bulk TCR libraries relied on previously described methods and listed TCR primers. Using its own MiXCR run on the PCR reads, TCRdb lists one record per CDR3 protein. There are about 640,000 distinct CDR3 sequences in the sample; about 20% occur only once, and about 0.9% lies in the top ten. The germline CDR1 and CDR2 sequences are SGHDT and YYEEEE. Trimming pared 2 bases from V and 0 bases from J, leaving 9 bases between. This CDR3 comprises 15 residues. From roughly 20,000 to 1,000,000 sorted cells, naive CD8 libraries were generated with 10%, 30% or 50% RNA. Naive CD8 T cells were sorted, and the gate applied was CD8+CD4-CCR7+CD45RA+. These data are taken from a study of molecular identifiers for immune sequencing clone quantification. Points from the study as a whole: In naive cells, under 1% of molecules belonged to clones above 20 RNA copies, against over 97% in effector cells.

V usage is TRBV5-6 and J usage is TRBJ1-5; D is ambiguous. Sequenced sample: naive CD8+ T cells from blood, with Jurkat cell RNA spiked in. The sample's subset: FACS-sorted CD8+CD4-CCR7+CD45RA+ naive T cells. This TCR derives from a human donor in good health. Some libraries in this study had Jurkat cell RNA spiked in. The CDR3 reads CASSLRGYSNQPQHF. CDR3 coding DNA: TGTGCCAGCAGCTTACGGGGTTATAGCAATCAGCCCCAGCATTTT.